This passage covers 31 T cell receptor beta chains from one sample sequenced in a study of blood T cell repertoires in COVID-19. Clones were read by immunoSEQ multiplex PCR, and TCRdb kept only the in-frame ones, dropping some. The sample includes fewer than 250,000 clones, around 86% of them seen just once. The sample taken for sequencing was peripheral blood. Receptors were obtained from a man aged 50 to 59 with acute or convalescent COVID-19.

This rearrangement joins TRBV20-1 to TRBJ1-6; D may be TRBD1 (5 bases). V lost 3 bases, J lost 3 bases, and 6 bases lay in between. There are 13 residues in the CDR3. The germline gives CDR1 DFQATT, CDR2 SNEGSKA (reference sequence). CDR3 in DNA: TGCAGTGCTAGTAGGGGCTATAATTCACCCCTCCACTTT. This translates into CSASRGYNSPLHF.

The chain combines TRBV18 with TRBJ2-5, with D perhaps matching TRBD1 (7 bases). The germline CDR1 and CDR2 sequences are KGHSH and LQKENI. Trimming removed 3 bases at V and 0 bases at J, with 11 bases between. This CDR3 has 15 residues. CDR3 DNA sequence: TGTGCCAGCTCACCCCAGGGGGGCAACCAAGAGACCCAGTACTTC. Protein product: CASSPQGGNQETQYF.

This clone was counted between two and nine times. The genes are TRBV2 and TRBJ2-1; the match to TRBD2 covers 8 bases. This CDR3 is built from 15 residues. The germline V gene has CDR1 SNHLY and CDR2 FYNNEI. Losses at the gene ends were 7 bases for V and 4 bases for J; bases not matched to a gene: 9. Here the CDR3 DNA reads TGTGCCAGCAAAGTAGGACTAGCCCCATACAATGAGCAGTTCTTC. This codes for CASKVGLAPYNEQFF.

V and J are TRBV29-1 and TRBJ2-1, with 11 bases fitting TRBD1. This CDR3 spans 15 amino acids. With 7 bases clipped from V and 8 bases from J, the junction kept 13 bases outside the gene matches. Germline CDR1 is SQVTM and CDR2 is ANQGSEA. The CDR3 protein is CSAGGGQGAIYEQFF. The CDR3 DNA reads TGCAGCGCTGGAGGAGGACAGGGGGCTATATATGAGCAGTTCTTC.

The V and J genes are TRBV5-4 and TRBJ2-7; 9 nucleotides agree with TRBD1. Per germline, CDR1 SGHNT and CDR2 YYREEE (reference sequence). The CDR3 loop spans 15 amino acids. V trimming: 4 bases; J trimming: 0 bases; junction bases outside the gene matches: 5. The CDR3, as DNA: TGTGCCAGCAGCCCGGGACAGGGAAGCTCCTACGAGCAGTACTTC. It codes for CASSPGQGSSYEQYF.

To note about this clone: Additional DNA sequences in this sample encode the identical CDR3. The gene calls are TRBV6-5 and TRBJ2-7; 7 bases match TRBD1. Germline-derived CDR1 and CDR2 are MNHEY and SVGAGI. V was clipped by 5 bases and J by 3 bases; unmatched bases: 1. The CDR3 spans 12 residues. The CDR3 DNA reads TGTGCCAGCAGTAGGGACAGCTACGAGCAGTACTTC. Translation gives CASSRDSYEQYF.

V is TRBV2 and J is TRBJ2-2; the match to TRBD2 covers 7 bases. CDR3 size: 14 residues. Germline CDR1 is SNHLY and CDR2 is FYNNEI. With 7 bases clipped from V and 2 bases from J, the junction kept 4 bases outside the gene matches. The CDR3 nucleotides are TGTGCCAGCACGAGCGGGGTAAACACCGGGGAGCTGTTTTTT. The encoded protein is CASTSGVNTGELFF.

This sequence joins TRBV7-2 and TRBJ2-5; possibly TRBD1 for D (5 bases). This CDR3 comprises 13 residues. Germline assignment: CDR1 SGHTA and CDR2 FQGNSA. The V end lost 4 bases, the J end lost 9 bases, and 15 bases lay between the germline ends. CDR3: CASSSWGSRAQYF. The CDR3 nucleotides are TGTGCCAGCAGCTCCTGGGGCTCACGGGCCCAGTACTTC.

The chain has TRBV2 and TRBJ1-5, with TRBD1 matching over 7 bases. The CDR3 is 14 residues long. Losses at the gene ends were 7 bases for V and 2 bases for J; bases not matched to a gene: 5. Germline-derived CDR1 and CDR2 are SNHLY and FYNNEI. The CDR3 protein is CASTYRGGNQPQHF. CDR3 DNA sequence: TGTGCCAGCACCTACAGGGGAGGCAATCAGCCCCAGCATTTT.

The chain links TRBV6-1 to TRBJ2-2; 10 nucleotides match TRBD1. The CDR3 runs to 15 residues. V dropped 3 bases and J dropped 5; count of bases not matched to a gene: 3. The germline V gene encodes CDR1 MNHNS and CDR2 SASEGT. This CDR3 is CASSEGQGWTGELFF. CDR3 nucleotide sequence: TGTGCCAGCAGTGAGGGACAGGGGTGGACCGGGGAGCTGTTTTTT.

The rearrangement links TRBV11-3 to TRBJ2-7; the match to TRBD1 covers 11 bases. The V gene's germline CDR1 is SGHNT and CDR2 YENEEA. The CDR3 runs 16 residues. V was pared by 1 base and J by 2 bases, with 4 bases of the junction left unmatched. CDR3 region: CASSLGPGQGAYEQYF. CDR3 coding DNA: TGTGCCAGCAGCTTAGGGCCGGGACAGGGGGCCTACGAGCAGTACTTC.

This chain links TRBV18 with TRBJ1-4, with 8 bases identical to TRBD1. The CDR3 is 16 amino acids. Germline CDR1 is KGHSH and CDR2 is LQKENI. The J segment lost 8 bases and the V segment lost 3 bases, leaving 11 bases of the junction unmatched. In DNA, the CDR3 is TGTGCCAGCTCACCCCCTAGACAGGGGCGAGGAGAAAAACTGTTTTTT. As protein: CASSPPRQGRGEKLFF. The entire variable domain, with the rest obtained from reference TRBV18 and TRBJ1-4, is as follows: NAGVMQNPRHLVRRRGQEARLRCSPMKGHSHVYWYRQLPEEGLKFMVYLQKENIIDESGMPKERFSAEFPKEGPSILRIQQVVRGDSAAYFCASSPPRQGRGEKLFFGSGTQLSVL.

This chain uses TRBV6-5 with TRBJ1-5; the D gene is possibly TRBD1 (5 bases). The CDR3 sequence is 15 residues long. The V and J ends lost 7 bases and 3 bases respectively, with 16 bases between them. Germline V gene sequence: CDR1 MNHEY, CDR2 SVGAGI. The CDR3 spells CASTPRASNNQPQHF. CDR3 in DNA: TGTGCCAGCACCCCCAGGGCCAGCAACAATCAGCCCCAGCATTTT.

The chain carries TRBV6-5 and TRBJ1-5; a possible D gene is TRBD1 (6 bases). V dropped 8 bases and J dropped 4 bases, with 12 bases sitting between them. Germline loops: CDR1 MNHEY, CDR2 SVGAGI. There are 13 residues in the CDR3. The CDR3 reads CASGRQENQPQHF. The CDR3 region has the DNA TGTGCCAGCGGTAGACAGGAGAATCAGCCCCAGCATTTT.

This clone was counted between two and nine times. This chain links TRBV5-1 with TRBJ1-3, with D tentatively TRBD1 (5 bases). V lost 5 bases and J 4 bases, leaving 10 bases between the germline ends. The CDR3 loop spans 13 amino acids. CDR1 and CDR2 (germline): SGHRS, YFSETQ. CDR3 region: CASSRGPGNTIYF. CDR3 nucleotide sequence: TGCGCCAGCAGTAGGGGTCCGGGAAACACCATATATTTT.

The count of this clone is one. V gene TRBV5-1 combines with J gene TRBJ1-4; D is unclear. The length of the CDR3 is 14 residues. In germline, CDR1 is SGHRS, CDR2 YFSETQ. The V gene lost 0 bases and the J gene lost 8 bases, with 11 bases spanning the gap. The CDR3 loop reads CASSLGEGKEKLFF. CDR3 DNA: TGCGCCAGCAGCTTGGGGGAGGGAAAAGAAAAACTGTTTTTT. Variable domain in full (rest from reference TRBV5-1 and TRBJ1-4): KAGVTQTPRYLIKTRGQQVTLSCSPISGHRSVSWYQQTPGQGLQFLFEYFSETQRNKGNFPGRFSGRQFSNSRSEMNVSTLELGDSALYLCASSLGEGKEKLFFGSGTQLSVL.

This sequence joins TRBV18 and TRBJ1-5; the D gene is possibly TRBD1 (6 bases). Germline-derived CDR1 and CDR2 are KGHSH and LQKENI. Trimming removed 2 bases from V and 0 bases from J, with 14 bases in between. The CDR3 sequence is 17 residues long. The chain's CDR3 is CASSPAATGYSNQPQHF. DNA of the CDR3: TGTGCCAGCTCACCAGCAGCTACAGGGTATAGCAATCAGCCCCAGCATTTT.

This rearrangement joins TRBV5-1 to TRBJ1-1; TRBD1 aligns across 8 bases. Germline V CDR1 and CDR2: SGHRS, YFSETQ. The V gene end was trimmed by 0 bases and the J gene end by 7 bases; junction bases not matched to a gene: 14. The CDR3 extends over 17 amino acids. CDR3: CASSLGRGDRHPVEAFF. The DNA of the CDR3 is TGCGCCAGCAGCTTGGGAAGGGGGGACAGGCACCCTGTTGAAGCTTTCTTT.

The rearrangement links TRBV23-1 to TRBJ1-2; D not certain. Being an ORF, TRBV23-1 has a function that is uncertain. The CDR3 consists of 11 residues. V was cut by 9 bases and J by 4 bases, with 9 bases left in between. CDR3 nucleotides: TGCGCCAGACGAGGCGGCTATGGCTACACCTTC. As protein: CARRGGYGYTF.

This chain connects TRBV30 to TRBJ1-2, with D uncertain. The germline CDR1 and CDR2 sequences are GTSNPN and SVGIG (reference sequence). Trimming cost V 5 bases and J 5 bases, with 15 bases left between them. CDR3 length: 13 residues. The CDR3 bases are TGTGCCTGGGTGTGGCCGGGGTTATATGGCTACACCTTC. Translation gives CAWVWPGLYGYTF.

Points on this clone: Within the sample, other DNA sequences also encode this same CDR3. The chain carries TRBV6-4 and TRBJ1-2; 9 bases map to TRBD1. This CDR3 is built from 13 residues. J gave up 4 bases and V 5 bases, and 2 bases lay outside the gene matches. Germline CDR1 and CDR2: MRHNA and SNTAGT. CDR3 DNA sequence: TGTGCCAGCAGTCCGGACAGGGGCTATGGCTACACCTTC. It translates to CASSPDRGYGYTF.

The chain has TRBV7-8 and TRBJ1-2; TRBD1 is a possible D gene (5 bases). This CDR3 is built from 15 residues. The germline CDR1 and CDR2 sequences are SGHVS and FQNEAQ. Trimming cost V 1 base and J 2 bases, with 11 bases left between them. CDR3 DNA: TGTGCCAGCAGCTTAGGGGTGGGGCCCAACTATGGCTACACCTTC. Translated, it gives CASSLGVGPNYGYTF.

V gene TRBV7-2 combines with J gene TRBJ2-1, with TRBD2 identical over 11 bases. The V segment lost 5 bases and the J segment 7 bases; nucleotides outside the gene matches: 7. The CDR3 runs to 15 residues. Germline V gives CDR1 SGHTA, CDR2 FQGNSA. CDR3: CASSVTSGVGNEQFF. CDR3 DNA: TGTGCCAGCAGCGTGACTAGCGGGGTGGGAAATGAGCAGTTCTTC.

V gene TRBV5-4 combines with J gene TRBJ2-3, with 8 bases aligning to TRBD2. Germline CDR1 reads SGHNT; CDR2 reads YYREEE (reference sequence). V lost 6 bases to trimming and J lost 0 bases; unmatched junction nucleotides: 12. The CDR3 is made up of 17 amino acids. The CDR3 DNA reads TGTGCCAGCACCACCGGGGGGGGGCGGAGTAGCACAGATACGCAGTATTTT. Translation: CASTTGGGRSSTDTQYF.

V and J are TRBV6-6 and TRBJ1-2; 9 bases fit TRBD1. CDR1 is MNHNY, CDR2 SVGAGI, per germline (reference sequence). The CDR3 is 15 residues long. The J segment lost 5 bases and the V segment lost 0 bases, leaving 4 bases of the junction unmatched. DNA of the CDR3: TGTGCCAGCAGTTACTCCTCGGACAGGGGATATGGCTACACCTTC. The encoded protein is CASSYSSDRGYGYTF.

The rearrangement uses TRBV2 and TRBJ1-5, with D possibly TRBD1 on 5 matching bases. V was pared by 5 bases and J by 4 bases, with 18 bases between. Germline V CDR1 and CDR2: SNHLY, FYNNEI. This CDR3 comprises 16 residues. This chain's CDR3 is CASSRQPRDFNQPQHF. CDR3 bases: TGTGCCAGCAGTAGGCAACCCAGGGATTTTAATCAGCCCCAGCATTTT. Variable domain in full (rest from reference TRBV2 and TRBJ1-5): EPEVTQTPSHQVTQMGQEVILRCVPISNHLYFYWYRQILGQKVEFLVSFYNNEISEKSEIFDDQFSVERPDGSNFTLKIRSTKLEDSAMYFCASSRQPRDFNQPQHFGDGTRLSIL.

This clone was found a few times. The chain employs TRBV12-3 or TRBV12-4 and TRBJ2-2; 10 bases are a match to TRBD2. The CDR3 consists of 13 residues. Losses at the gene ends were 6 bases for V and 7 bases for J; bases not matched to a gene: 2. CDR3 bases: TGTGCCAGCAGAACTAGCGGGGACGGGGAGCTGTTTTTT. Translation: CASRTSGDGELFF.

The CDR3 DNA follows: TGTGCCAGCAGCCCGGGGACAACTAACTATGGCTACACCTTC. Amino acids: CASSPGTTNYGYTF. The rearrangement uses TRBV3-1 (or the pseudogene TRBV3-2) and TRBJ1-2; the D gene is possibly TRBD1 (6 bases). V shed 4 bases and J shed 0 bases, with 9 bases lying between them. From germline, CDR1 is LGHDT and CDR2 YNNKEL (reference sequence). The CDR3 totals 14 residues.

The chain uses TRBV6-5 and TRBJ1-2, with a tentative D call TRBD1 (5 bases). Germline CDR1 MNHEY, CDR2 SVGAGI. This CDR3 is built from 12 residues. CDR3 loop: CARGSKAYGYTF. The CDR3, as DNA: TGTGCAAGGGGCAGTAAGGCCTATGGCTACACCTTC.

The chain is built from TRBV9 and TRBJ2-7, with 10 bases lining up with TRBD2. The V gene end was trimmed by 5 bases and the J gene end by 2 bases; junction bases not matched to a gene: 4. Germline CDR1 and CDR2: SGDLS and YYNGEE. The CDR3 loop spans 14 amino acids. CDR3 sequence (DNA): TGTGCCAGCAGGGGGACTAGCGAGACCTACGAGCAGTACTTC. It yields the protein CASRGTSETYEQYF.

V gene TRBV10-3 combines with J gene TRBJ1-6; 7 bases fit TRBD1. CDR1 and CDR2 (germline): ENHRY, SYGVKD. V trimming: 8 bases; J trimming: 8 bases; junction bases outside the gene matches: 15. The CDR3 loop spans 16 amino acids. CDR3 sequence reads: CAIGDRVQEFDSPLHF. The CDR3, as DNA: TGTGCCATCGGCGACAGGGTACAGGAGTTTGATTCACCCCTCCACTTT.